This is a list of T cell receptor beta chains from one sample in a study of shared clonotypes between healthy human individuals. Assay used: immunoSEQ multiplex PCR; TCRdb lists only in-frame clones, some missing. The repertoire holds about 2.4 million clones, with 93% as singletons. Source material: naive CD4+ T cells from PBMCs. The receptors originated from a man aged 18 to 30 in good health. Some clones in this sample may be carry-over from other donors' samples. Both conserved end residues are trimmed from each CDR3. Each record gives: V gene, J gene, clone size, CDR3 protein. Not all rows give a size; the values are once, few, many and, for expanded clones, a class.

V: TRBV7-2
J: TRBJ2-2
size: .
CDR3: ASSPRDGRATGELF

V: TRBV21-1
J: TRBJ2-7
size: once
CDR3: ASSKDGTRRDFPYEQY

V: TRBV5-6
J: TRBJ1-2
size: .
CDR3: ASSLGYRLTNYGYT

V: TRBV5-1
J: TRBJ1-1
size: .
CDR3: ASSLAAGNTEAF

V: TRBV5-4
J: TRBJ2-1
size: .
CDR3: ASSLLWDNPNEQF

V: TRBV6-1
J: TRBJ2-7
size: .
CDR3: ASSEYSSGTGAYEQY

V: TRBV6-1
J: TRBJ2-7
size: .
CDR3: ASSGDRGTYEQY

V: TRBV27
J: TRBJ1-5
size: .
CDR3: ASSLVRGKQPQH

V: TRBV6-5
J: TRBJ1-5
size: .
CDR3: ASSYGGADSNQPQH

V: TRBV30
J: TRBJ1-1
size: few
CDR3: AWSPRHNTEAF

V: TRBV5-1
J: TRBJ2-3
size: .
CDR3: ASSARLAVDTQY